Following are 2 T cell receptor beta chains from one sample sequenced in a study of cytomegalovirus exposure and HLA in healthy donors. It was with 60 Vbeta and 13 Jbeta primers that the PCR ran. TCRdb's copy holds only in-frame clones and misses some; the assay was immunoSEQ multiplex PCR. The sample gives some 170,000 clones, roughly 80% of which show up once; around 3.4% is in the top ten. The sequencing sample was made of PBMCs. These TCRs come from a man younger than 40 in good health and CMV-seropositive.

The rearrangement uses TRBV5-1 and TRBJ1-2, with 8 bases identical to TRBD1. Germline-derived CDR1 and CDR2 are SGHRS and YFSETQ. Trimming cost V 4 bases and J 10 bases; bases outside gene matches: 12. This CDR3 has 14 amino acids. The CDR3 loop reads CASSPPGQVLDYTF. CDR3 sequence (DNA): TGCGCCAGCAGCCCCCCGGGACAGGTTTTGGACTACACCTTC.

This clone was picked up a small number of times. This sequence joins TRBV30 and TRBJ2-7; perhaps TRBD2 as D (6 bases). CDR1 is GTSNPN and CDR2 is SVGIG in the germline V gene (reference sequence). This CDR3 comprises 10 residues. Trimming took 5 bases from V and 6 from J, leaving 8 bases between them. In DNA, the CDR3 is TGTGCCTGGTCCGGGGGCGAGCAGTACTTC. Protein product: CAWSGGEQYF.